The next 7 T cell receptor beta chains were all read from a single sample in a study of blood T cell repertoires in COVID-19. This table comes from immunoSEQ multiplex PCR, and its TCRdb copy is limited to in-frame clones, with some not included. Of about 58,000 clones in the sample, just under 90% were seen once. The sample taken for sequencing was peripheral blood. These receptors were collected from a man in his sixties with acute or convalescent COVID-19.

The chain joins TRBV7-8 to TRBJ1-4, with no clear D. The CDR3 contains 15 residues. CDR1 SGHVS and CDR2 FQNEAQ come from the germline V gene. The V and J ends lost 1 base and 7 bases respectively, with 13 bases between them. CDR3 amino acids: CASSLGDNDPEKLFF. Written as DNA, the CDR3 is TGTGCCAGCAGCTTAGGAGACAATGACCCTGAAAAACTGTTTTTT.

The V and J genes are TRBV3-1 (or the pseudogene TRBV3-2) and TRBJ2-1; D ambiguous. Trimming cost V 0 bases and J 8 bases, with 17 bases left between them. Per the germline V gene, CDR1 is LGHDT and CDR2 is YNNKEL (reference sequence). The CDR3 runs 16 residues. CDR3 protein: CASSQDYIVNRDEQFF. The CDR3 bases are TGTGCCAGCAGCCAAGATTACATTGTTAACCGGGATGAGCAGTTCTTC.

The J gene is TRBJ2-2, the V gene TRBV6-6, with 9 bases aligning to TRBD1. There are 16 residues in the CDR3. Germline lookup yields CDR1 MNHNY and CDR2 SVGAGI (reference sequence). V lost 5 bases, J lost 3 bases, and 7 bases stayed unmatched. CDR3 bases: TGTGCCAGCAGTACGGGGACAGGGAGGGACACCGGGGAGCTGTTTTTT. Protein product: CASSTGTGRDTGELFF.

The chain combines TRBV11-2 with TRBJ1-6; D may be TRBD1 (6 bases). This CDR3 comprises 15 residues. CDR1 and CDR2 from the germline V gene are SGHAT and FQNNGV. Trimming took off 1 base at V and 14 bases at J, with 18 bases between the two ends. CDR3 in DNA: TGTGCCAGCAGCTTAGGAGGGGGGGGCAGGGTCACCCTCCACTTT. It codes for CASSLGGGGRVTLHF.

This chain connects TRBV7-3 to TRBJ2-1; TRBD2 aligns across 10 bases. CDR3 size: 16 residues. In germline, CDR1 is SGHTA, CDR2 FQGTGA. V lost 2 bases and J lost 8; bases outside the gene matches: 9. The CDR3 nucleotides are TGTGCCAGCAGCTTATTCGGGCTAGCGGGAGCCGATGAGCAGTTCTTC. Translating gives CASSLFGLAGADEQFF.

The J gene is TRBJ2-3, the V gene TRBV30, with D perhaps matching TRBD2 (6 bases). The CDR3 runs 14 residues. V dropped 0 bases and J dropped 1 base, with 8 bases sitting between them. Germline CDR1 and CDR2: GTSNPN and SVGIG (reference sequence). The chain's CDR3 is CAWSVRGGTDTQYF. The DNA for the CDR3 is TGTGCCTGGAGTGTACGCGGGGGCACAGATACGCAGTATTTT.

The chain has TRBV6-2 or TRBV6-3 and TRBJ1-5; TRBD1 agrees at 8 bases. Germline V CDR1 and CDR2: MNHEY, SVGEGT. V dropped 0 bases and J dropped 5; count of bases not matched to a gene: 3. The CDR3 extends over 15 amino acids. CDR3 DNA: TGTGCCAGCAGTTACTCGGCAGGGGGCGATCAGCCCCAGCATTTT. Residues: CASSYSAGGDQPQHF.